The present T cell receptor beta chain was sequenced within a study of blood T cell repertoires in COVID-19. Sequencing used immunoSEQ multiplex PCR; TCRdb keeps in-frame clones, though not all of them. The sample includes approximately 150,000 clones, 70% to 85% of them seen just once. A single count supports this clone. V was cut by 10 bases and J by 1 base, with 13 bases left in between. This CDR3 contains 13 residues. CDR1 and CDR2 (germline): MDHEN, SYDVKM. The V gene is TRBV28, the J gene TRBJ1-1; tentatively, D is TRBD1 (5 bases). This clonotype was obtained from a man aged 45-65 years who had recovered from COVID-19. Sequencing was done on a sample of PBMCs or T cells enriched from blood (not recorded which). The CDR3: CAIQGPWNTEAFF. The CDR3 DNA follows: TGTGCCATCCAGGGTCCGTGGAACACTGAAGCTTTCTTT.